The entry that follows covers one TCR beta chain sequence. This receptor's antigen is unknown. Per-nucleotide qualities are absent, and no much larger clonotype sits a single base away. The trial excluded patients who had a history of autoimmune disease or who were on systemic immunosuppression. Peripheral blood for TCR sequencing was collected from all dose cohorts at baseline, on cycle 4 day 1, and on cycle 7 day 1. Samples came from an open-label, multicenter, first-in-human phase I dose-escalation trial of ivuxolimab. Adults with locally advanced or metastatic melanoma, renal cell, hepatocellular, or head and neck squamous cell carcinoma were enrolled in the trial. Before TCR sequencing, CD4+ and CD8+ T cells were separately sorted from peripheral blood. The CDR3 covers 17 residues, taking in both the cysteine and the phenylalanine. Only the CDR3 region is kept as DNA, spanning 51 bases read in frame from base 1. Trimming takes 5 bases off V and 0 bases off J; junction bases not matched to a gene: 12. CDR1 SGHVS and CDR2 FQNEAQ are derived from the germline V gene.

These data come from a study of OX40 agonist ivuxolimab in advanced cancers. About the investigation overall: Ivuxolimab was a fully human IgG2 agonistic monoclonal antibody targeting the costimulatory receptor OX40 (CD134). In the dose-escalation cohort, 82.7% of patients were male, and the mean age was approximately 60 years, with a range of about 20 to 79. Intravenous ivuxolimab was administered to patients every 2 weeks at six dose levels: 0.01, 0.1, 0.3, 1.5, 3 and 10 mg/kg. Partial responses occurred in three dose-escalation patients, of whom one had hepatocellular carcinoma and two had cutaneous melanoma. Among the roughly 50 dose-escalation patients, 19 had hepatocellular carcinoma, roughly 15 melanoma, 9 renal cell carcinoma and 9 head and neck cancer. The monotherapy dose-escalation portion (N of about 52 patients) of the phase I ivuxolimab trial is reported in the paper. Prior anti-PD-1, anti-PD-L1 or anti-CTLA-4 therapy was permitted, and about 40% of dose-escalation patients had received checkpoint inhibitors. Peripheral TCRbeta sequencing was intended to test whether TCR sequence diversity was altered and clonal T-cell expansion was caused by ivuxolimab.

General conclusions and limits of the study: In the 0.1-3.0 mg/kg groups, partial responders had among the lowest normalized peripheral clonal expansion, particularly in CD8+ T cells. Low levels of normalized T-cell clonal expansion were also seen in some nonresponding patients. After ivuxolimab, expanded clones were on average more numerous among CD8+ T cells than among CD4+ T cells. At doses of 0.1 to 3.0 mg/kg, clonal expansion of both CD4+ and CD8+ T cells in blood was seen between baseline and week 6. Antigen specificity was not determined for the clonally expanded peripheral T cells.

For sequencing of the TCRbeta CDR3 region, genomic DNA was extracted from the sorted cells. The immunoSEQ Assay was used for sequencing of TCRbeta CDR3 regions. The clones in this table, taken by TCRdb from immuneACCESS, are in-frame only. Not every clone is retained; where verified, under half of the shortfall comes from an unresolved V gene, and the cause of the rest is unknown. The sample has approximately 52,000 clones on record, 70% to 90% of them singletons. The ten largest clones take up roughly 9.9% of the sample. Here the sequenced sample was CD4+ or CD8+ T cells sorted from blood, taken in a trial of the OX40 agonist ivuxolimab. The clonotype originates from an adult with an advanced solid tumor such as melanoma, head and neck, liver or kidney cancer. The chain links TRBV7-8 with TRBJ2-7, and 8 junctional nucleotides match TRBD2. The DNA sequence is as follows: TGTGCCAGCAGCCCCGACTCTGCTAGCGGGTACTCCTACGAGCAGTACTTC. Protein translation: CASSPDSASGYSYEQYF.